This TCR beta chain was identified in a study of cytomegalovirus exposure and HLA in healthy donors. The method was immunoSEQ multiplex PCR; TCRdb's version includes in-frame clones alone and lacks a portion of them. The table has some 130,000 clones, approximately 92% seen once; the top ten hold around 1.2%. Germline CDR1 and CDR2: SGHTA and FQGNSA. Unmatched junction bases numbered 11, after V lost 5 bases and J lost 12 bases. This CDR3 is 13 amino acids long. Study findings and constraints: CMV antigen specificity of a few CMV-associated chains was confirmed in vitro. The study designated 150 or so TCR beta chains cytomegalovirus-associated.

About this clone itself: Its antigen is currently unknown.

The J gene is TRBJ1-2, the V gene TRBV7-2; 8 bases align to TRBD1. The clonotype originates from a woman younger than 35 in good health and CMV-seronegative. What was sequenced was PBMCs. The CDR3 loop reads CASSGGTGPAHTF. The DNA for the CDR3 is TGTGCCAGCAGCGGTGGGACAGGTCCGGCCCACACCTTC. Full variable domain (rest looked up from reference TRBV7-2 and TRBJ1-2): GAGVSQSPSNKVTEKGKDVELRCDPISGHTALYWYRQSLGQGLEFLIYFQGNSAPDKSGLPSDRFSAERTGGSVSTLTIQRTQQEDSAVYLCASSGGTGPAHTFGSGTRLTVV.